Following are 18 T cell receptor beta chains from one sample sequenced in a study of blood T cell repertoires in COVID-19. Clones were read by immunoSEQ multiplex PCR, and TCRdb kept only the in-frame ones, dropping some. The table lists over 250,000 clones, roughly 85% of them singletons, with about 5% in the top ten. The material sequenced was PBMCs or T cells enriched from blood (not recorded which). Receptor source: a man aged 35-49 years who had been exposed to COVID-19.

The rearrangement joins TRBV7-2 to TRBJ1-3; D ambiguous. Germline lookup yields CDR1 SGHTA and CDR2 FQGNSA. Trimming took off 0 bases at V and 4 bases at J, with 19 bases between the two ends. The CDR3 length is 18 residues. The CDR3 sequence: CASSLAPNSSKGGNTIYF. The CDR3 DNA reads as TGTGCCAGCAGCTTAGCGCCTAACAGCTCTAAAGGCGGAAACACCATATATTTT.

This clone was counted a single time. The chain uses TRBV5-1 and TRBJ2-7; a weak D match, TRBD2 (6 bases). In germline, CDR1 is SGHRS, CDR2 YFSETQ. The V end lost 0 bases, the J end lost 5 bases, and 9 bases lay between the germline ends. This CDR3 has 13 amino acids. CDR3 bases: TGCGCCAGCAGCTTGGGGCCTAGCGACGAGCAGTACTTC. Translation: CASSLGPSDEQYF.

This chain's CDR3 is CASSPPGVATNEKLFF. The DNA for the CDR3 is TGTGCCAGCTCACCACCAGGGGTAGCAACTAATGAAAAACTGTTTTTT. The chain uses TRBV18 and TRBJ1-4; the D gene is possibly TRBD1 (5 bases). The length of the CDR3 is 16 residues. The germline CDR1 and CDR2 sequences are KGHSH and LQKENI. The V and J ends lost 0 bases and 0 bases respectively, with 8 bases between them.

This clone was counted a single time. V usage is TRBV9 and J usage is TRBJ2-1; TRBD2 aligns across 11 bases. The CDR3 contains 15 residues. The germline V gene has CDR1 SGDLS and CDR2 YYNGEE. V lost 4 bases to trimming and J lost 4 bases; unmatched junction nucleotides: 4. The CDR3 region is CASSPTSGMYNEQFF. CDR3 nucleotides: TGTGCCAGCAGCCCGACTAGCGGGATGTACAATGAGCAGTTCTTC.

V is TRBV7-2 and J is TRBJ1-2; TRBD1 matches at 10 bases. CDR3 length equals 14 residues. Germline values: CDR1 SGHTA, CDR2 FQGNSA. Unmatched junction bases numbered 9, after V lost 7 bases and J lost 7 bases. CDR3 coding DNA: TGTGCCAGCAACTTTCGACAGGGGGCTTTTGGCTACACCTTC. Residues: CASNFRQGAFGYTF.

The V call is TRBV30, the J call TRBJ2-1, with 7 bases identical to TRBD2. Trimming cost V 8 bases and J 7 bases; bases outside gene matches: 14. CDR3 length: 14 residues. Germline CDR1 reads GTSNPN; CDR2 reads SVGIG (reference sequence). The CDR3: CAREKGRARNEQFF. CDR3 DNA: TGTGCCCGGGAGAAGGGGAGGGCCAGGAATGAGCAGTTCTTC.

V gene TRBV5-1 combines with J gene TRBJ2-1; TRBD2 matches at 8 bases. V was pared by 0 bases and J by 4 bases, with 3 bases of the junction left unmatched. The CDR3 has 15 amino acids. Germline lookup yields CDR1 SGHRS and CDR2 YFSETQ. The CDR3 bases are TGCGCCAGCAGCTTGGGGGGACTAGAATACAATGAGCAGTTCTTC. This encodes CASSLGGLEYNEQFF.

The DNA for the CDR3 is TGTGCCTGGAGTGTACTCCCCGATCAGCCCCAGCATTTT. Protein: CAWSVLPDQPQHF. This chain links TRBV30 with TRBJ1-5; D is undetermined. CDR1 is GTSNPN, CDR2 SVGIG, per germline (reference sequence). V was cut by 0 bases and J by 5 bases, with 8 bases left in between. The CDR3 spans 13 residues.

V gene TRBV3-1 (or the pseudogene TRBV3-2) combines with J gene TRBJ1-1, with 8 bases that match TRBD1. Germline V lookup: CDR1 LGHDT, CDR2 YNNKEL (reference sequence). The CDR3 spans 12 residues. Trimming at V came to 4 bases and at J to 10 bases, leaving 5 bases not matched to a gene. The CDR3 DNA is TGTGCCAGCAGCCCAGGACAGGGCCGAGCTTTCTTT. It yields the protein CASSPGQGRAFF.

The J gene is TRBJ2-1, the V gene TRBV2; the match to TRBD1 covers 12 bases. CDR3 length: 15 amino acids. CDR1 is SNHLY and CDR2 is FYNNEI in the germline V gene. After removal of 6 bases from V and 7 bases from J, the junction contained 7 bases not matched to a gene. CDR3 region: CASSGAGQGANEQFF. In DNA form, the CDR3 reads TGTGCCAGCAGCGGAGCGGGACAGGGGGCTAATGAGCAGTTCTTC.

This chain joins TRBV7-9 and TRBJ2-2, with D perhaps matching TRBD2 (5 bases). CDR1 and CDR2 (germline): SEHNR, FQNEAQ (reference sequence). The germline V and J ends were trimmed by 5 bases and 0 bases, with 13 bases remaining between them. This CDR3 comprises 16 residues. The CDR3 region is CASSIWRSTNTGELFF. The CDR3, as DNA: TGTGCCAGCAGCATCTGGAGGTCTACGAACACCGGGGAGCTGTTTTTT.

In its sample, this clone was seen once. This chain connects TRBV24-1 to TRBJ2-7, with D possibly matching TRBD2 (6 bases). V was cut by 1 base and J by 7 bases, with 7 bases left in between. This CDR3 has 12 amino acids. Germline assignment: CDR1 KGHDR and CDR2 SFDVKD. The CDR3 DNA follows: TGTGCCACCAGTGATTTCCGGGGGGAGCAGTACTTC. This translates into CATSDFRGEQYF.

CDR3 DNA sequence: TGCGCCAGCAGCCGGGTGGGACAGGGTAATGAAAAACTGTTTTTT. Encoded protein: CASSRVGQGNEKLFF. The chain joins TRBV4-1 to TRBJ1-4; 9 bases are shared with TRBD1. V lost 4 bases and J lost 4; bases outside the gene matches: 4. This CDR3 spans 15 amino acids. Germline V gene lookup returns CDR1 MGHRA and CDR2 YSYEKL.

This chain joins TRBV5-8 and TRBJ2-7; TRBD1 matches 10 bases. V lost 2 bases and J lost 4; bases outside the gene matches: 6. CDR1 SGHTS and CDR2 YDEGEE come from the germline V gene. CDR3 size: 15 residues. The CDR3 spells CASSFPDRGKYEQYF. The DNA of the CDR3 is TGTGCCAGCAGCTTTCCGGACAGGGGGAAATACGAGCAGTACTTC.

CDR3 coding DNA: TGCGCCAGCAGCACTCGGAGCAGCACAGATACGCAGTATTTT. This encodes CASSTRSSTDTQYF. V gene TRBV5-1 combines with J gene TRBJ2-3; D unresolved. The CDR3 totals 14 residues. Germline V gives CDR1 SGHRS, CDR2 YFSETQ. V gave up 4 bases and J gave up 0 bases, with 9 bases separating them.

The chain has TRBV19 and TRBJ1-3; TRBD1 agrees at 9 bases. Germline V CDR1 and CDR2: LNHDA, SQIVND (reference sequence). The CDR3 covers 17 residues. V gave up 5 bases and J gave up 3 bases; unmatched junction bases: 11. CDR3 DNA sequence: TGTGCCAGTAGTCTTTACGGGACAGGGCTATTTGGAAACACCATATATTTT. It encodes CASSLYGTGLFGNTIYF.

This clone has a handful of counts. The chain has TRBV27 and TRBJ1-2, with D possibly being TRBD1 (5 bases). The germline CDR1 and CDR2 sequences are MNHEY and SMNVEV (reference sequence). This CDR3 comprises 12 residues. Trimming took off 2 bases at V and 8 bases at J, with 9 bases between the two ends. CDR3: CASSLKGRGYTF. The CDR3 nucleotides are TGTGCCAGCAGTTTAAAGGGGAGGGGCTACACCTTC.

The chain carries TRBV7-2 and TRBJ2-1; perhaps TRBD2 as D (5 bases). The CDR3 is made up of 13 amino acids. V was pared by 1 base and J by 9 bases, with 10 bases between. Germline V gene lookup returns CDR1 SGHTA and CDR2 FQGNSA. DNA of the CDR3: TGTGCCAGCAGCTTAGGAGGGTTCAGTGAGCAGTTCTTC. It specifies CASSLGGFSEQFF. Using reference TRBV7-2 and TRBJ2-1 for the parts outside the CDR3, the full variable domain is GAGVSQSPSNKVTEKGKDVELRCDPISGHTALYWYRQSLGQGLEFLIYFQGNSAPDKSGLPSDRFSAERTGGSVSTLTIQRTQQEDSAVYLCASSLGGFSEQFFGPGTRLTVL.